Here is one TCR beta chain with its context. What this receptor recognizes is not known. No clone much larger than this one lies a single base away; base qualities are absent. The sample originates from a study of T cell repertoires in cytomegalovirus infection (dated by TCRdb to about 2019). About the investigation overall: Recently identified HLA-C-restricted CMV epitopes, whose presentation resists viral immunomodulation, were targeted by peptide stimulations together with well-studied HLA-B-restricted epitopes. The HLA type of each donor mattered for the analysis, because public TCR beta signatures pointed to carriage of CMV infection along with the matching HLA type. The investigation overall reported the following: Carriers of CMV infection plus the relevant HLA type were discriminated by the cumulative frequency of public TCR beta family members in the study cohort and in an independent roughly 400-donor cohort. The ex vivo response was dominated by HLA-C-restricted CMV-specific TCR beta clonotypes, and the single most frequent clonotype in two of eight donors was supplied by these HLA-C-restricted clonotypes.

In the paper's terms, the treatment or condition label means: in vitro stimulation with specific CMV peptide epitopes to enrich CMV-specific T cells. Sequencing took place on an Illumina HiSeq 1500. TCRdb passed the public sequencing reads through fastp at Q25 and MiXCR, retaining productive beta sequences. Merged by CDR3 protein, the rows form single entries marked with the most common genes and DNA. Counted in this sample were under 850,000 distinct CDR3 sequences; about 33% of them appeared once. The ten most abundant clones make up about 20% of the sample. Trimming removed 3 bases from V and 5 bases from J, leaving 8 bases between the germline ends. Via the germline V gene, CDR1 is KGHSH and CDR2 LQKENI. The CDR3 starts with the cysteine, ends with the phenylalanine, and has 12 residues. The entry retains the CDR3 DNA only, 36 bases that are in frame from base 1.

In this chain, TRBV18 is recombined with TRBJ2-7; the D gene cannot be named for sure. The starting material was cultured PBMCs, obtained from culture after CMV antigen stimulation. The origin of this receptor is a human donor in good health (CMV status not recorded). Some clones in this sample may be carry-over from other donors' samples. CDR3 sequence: CASSPTVDEQYF. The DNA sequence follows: TGTGCCAGCTCACCTACAGTGGACGAGCAGTACTTC.